This T cell receptor beta chain was sequenced in a study of T cells in Graves' hyperthyroidism and ophthalmopathy (dated by TCRdb to about 2019). Turning to the overall study: Peripheral blood samples were taken at the time of initial diagnosis, prior to any treatment. To identify TCR V-J signatures that set the groups apart, the researchers used a discovery cohort of 100 patients, made up of 43 with Graves' ophthalmopathy and some 58 with stable Graves' hyperthyroidism. An independent validation cohort of around 19 hyperthyroidism patients and approximately 15 patients who later progressed to ophthalmopathy tested prospective prediction of ophthalmopathy. The roughly 100 discovery patients were divided at random into training and test sets in a 7:3 ratio. In addition, the study compared T-cell repertoires in thyroid tissue and in blood from roughly 6 Graves' hyperthyroidism patients. Once sampling was done, hyperthyroidism patients were given methimazole at a starting dose of 30 mg daily, whereas ophthalmopathy patients were given high-dose intravenous methylprednisolone. According to the paper, TCR Vbeta CDR3 sequencing was carried out on some 140 peripheral blood samples, which came from fewer than 50 ophthalmopathy, approximately 78 hyperthyroidism and 17 progressor patients.

The TCR beta CDR3 regions were amplified from RNA transcripts. The first round of RT-PCR for the TCR CDR3 was performed with the HTBI primer set and the Qiagen OneStep RT-PCR kit. Libraries were constructed in a second round of multiplex PCR, after which size selection and purification were carried out. Sequencing of the libraries was done on an Illumina HiSeq2000 using paired-end 100 bp reads. The paper's processing steps were these. SOAPnuke was used to process the raw data, removing reads that contained adapters or uncalled bases, had a mean Phred below 15, or lacked an exact match to the constant primer or identifier. High-quality paired reads were merged using COPE v1.2.5, and each unique nucleotide sequence was defined as a clonotype. Clonotypes were aligned to IMGT TRBV, TRBD and TRBJ reference segments using MiTCR v1.1. The analysis was restricted to V-J combinations with a frequency above 0.0001, which together covered 98% to 99.2% of the repertoires. The TCS score was defined as the ratio of F50 (clonal expansion) to E x V (chaos), calculated using BLOSUM62-based TCRdist between CDR3 peptides within each V-J. Welch's t-statistics and random forest reduced 500 to 550 V-J features to 13, which were used in a naive Bayes classifier (R e1071). The Morisita-Horn index was used to measure how similar the thyroid and blood repertoires were. TCRdb reanalyzed the raw reads on its own, using fastp at Q25 for trimming and MiXCR for clone calling, and kept in-frame beta chains. Rows are combined by CDR3 protein, so each entry shows the most common genes and DNA. These V and J calls originate from TCRdb's pipeline instead of the authors' own analysis. The sample records hundreds of thousands of distinct CDR3 sequences, 38% of which are singletons. The biggest ten clones account for over 8% of the sample.

Stable Graves' hyperthyroidism was defined as no progression to ophthalmopathy during 18 months of follow-up. Hyperthyroidism patients were newly diagnosed, had a disease duration of under 2 months, and were aged 18 to 65 years. The study excluded patients with uncontrolled infections, other autoimmune diseases, pregnancy or lactation. Diagnoses relied on clinical symptoms, serum thyroxine and TRAb, thyroid ultrasound and orbital computed tomography. PBMCs were separated from under 11 ml of fresh peripheral blood using Ficoll-Paque density gradient centrifugation. Total RNA was extracted with Trizol reagent, and quality was checked on an Agilent 2100 Bioanalyzer. Details on this clonotype: There is no known antigen for this receptor. No base-level quality is on record; no much larger clone is a single base apart.

The research as a whole found: During validation, the model predicted progression to ophthalmopathy a median of roughly 7.1 months ahead of onset, with around 71% sensitivity and 72.22% specificity. Most expanded thyroid clonotypes (frequency above 0.001) were also detected in blood, suggesting blood repertoires may reflect thyroid immune responses. No statistical method was used to fix the sample size in advance, and group allocation was not hidden from the investigators. A 13 V-J signature model separated ophthalmopathy from stable hyperthyroidism, with 87.88% sensitivity and just under 84% specificity in cross-validation and 80%/75% in testing.

The CDR1 and CDR2 encoded by the germline V gene (reference sequence) are DFQATT and SNEGSKA. The junction carries 9 bases between V and J, which are trimmed by 2 bases and 10 bases respectively. Measured from the cysteine to the phenylalanine, the CDR3 is 11 residues long. Just the 33-base CDR3 DNA is kept, in frame starting at base 1. This clonotype originated in a man aged 18 to 30 with Graves' hyperthyroidism. The sequencing input was blood. This chain is built from TRBV20-1 and TRBJ2-1; TRBD2 could be the D gene, as 6 bases match. The encoded CDR3 is CSARSGLEQFF. DNA sequence: TGCAGTGCTAGATCCGGACTAGAGCAGTTCTTC.